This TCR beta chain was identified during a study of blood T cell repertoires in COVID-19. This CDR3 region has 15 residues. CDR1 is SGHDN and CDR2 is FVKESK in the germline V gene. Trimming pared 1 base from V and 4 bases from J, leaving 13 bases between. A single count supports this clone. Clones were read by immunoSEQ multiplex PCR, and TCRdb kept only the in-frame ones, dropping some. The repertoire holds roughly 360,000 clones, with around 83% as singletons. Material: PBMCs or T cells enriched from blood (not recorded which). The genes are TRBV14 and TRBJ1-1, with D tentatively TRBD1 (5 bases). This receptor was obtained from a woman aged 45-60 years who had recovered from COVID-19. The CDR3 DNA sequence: TGTGCCAGCAGCCAAGCCCTGGGGCCGGGCACTGAAGCTTTCTTT. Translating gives CASSQALGPGTEAFF.